This T cell receptor beta chain is drawn from a study of blood T cell repertoires in COVID-19. Across the whole study: The samples span acute and convalescent COVID-19 from the United States, Italy and Spain. In each case, the material was cDNA or gDNA derived from T cells, B-cell-depleted T cells, or PBMCs.

V lost 3 bases and J 4 bases, leaving 9 bases between the germline ends. This CDR3 region has 13 residues. Germline loops: CDR1 KGHSY, CDR2 FQNENV. Authors' methods: Estimation of nucleated cell counts was performed using reference gene primer amplification. Profiled with immunoSEQ multiplex PCR; TCRdb holds only in-frame clones, not every one. V and J calls and clone size come straight from that table; D and trimming were deduced from the DNA. This sample has 9,500 to 11,000 clones; roughly 87% occur once, and the top ten carry 5.5% to 6.5%. Sequencing input: peripheral blood. This receptor was identified in a human donor in a cohort sampled during active COVID-19. The J gene is TRBJ1-1, the V gene TRBV16; D is undetermined. CDR3 DNA: TGTGCCAGCAGCCAGGCGGTAATCACTGAAGCTTTCTTT. The encoded protein is CASSQAVITEAFF.